Listed below are T cell receptor beta chains from one sample, sequenced in a study of blood T cell repertoires in COVID-19. Clones were read by immunoSEQ multiplex PCR, and TCRdb kept only the in-frame ones, dropping some. The data hold some 320,000 clones, with more than 70% observed a single time. The sequencing input was peripheral blood. The receptors derive from a woman in her forties or fifties who had recovered from COVID-19. Each CDR3 is given with its conserved first and last residue. A D gene is named only where the DNA matches it firmly. Clone size is not always given. Where it is, it says once, few, many or a class for expanded clones.

>NA|TRBV6-2/TRBV6-3|NA|TRBJ1-5
CASSYSGGSQPQHF
TGTGCCAGCAGTTACTCAGGGGGTAGTCAGCCCCAGCATTTT
>NA|TRBV6-5|NA|TRBJ1-5
CASSVYRNQPQHF
TGTGCCAGCAGCGTCTACAGGAATCAGCCCCAGCATTTT
>NA|TRBV11-2|TRBD1|TRBJ1-5
CASSLGDRQPQHF
TGTGCCAGCAGCTTAGGGGACAGACAGCCCCAGCATTTT
>NA|TRBV9|NA|TRBJ2-1
CASSVATGDGGHEQFF
TGTGCCAGCAGCGTAGCTACGGGCGATGGAGGTCATGAGCAGTTCTTC
>NA|TRBV28|TRBD1|TRBJ1-2
CASSLGQAYGYTF
TGTGCCAGCAGTCTGGGACAGGCCTATGGCTACACCTTC
>NA|TRBV7-9|NA|TRBJ2-3
CASSSRDSASTDTQYF
TGTGCCAGCAGCAGCCGGGACTCGGCTAGCACAGATACGCAGTATTTT
>NA|TRBV6-5|TRBD1|TRBJ1-2
CASSYGTGDYGYTF
TGTGCCAGCAGTTACGGGACAGGGGACTATGGCTACACCTTC
>NA|TRBV7-2|NA|TRBJ1-4
CASRLGGSEEKLFF
TGTGCCAGCAGATTGGGGGGTAGTGAAGAAAAACTGTTTTTT
>NA|TRBV5-1|NA|TRBJ2-2
CASSWTGTTNTGELFF
TGCGCCAGCAGCTGGACCGGGACAACGAACACCGGGGAGCTGTTTTTT
>NA|TRBV5-1|NA|TRBJ1-2
CASSQGDYGYTF
TGCGCCAGCAGCCAGGGCGACTATGGCTACACCTTC
>NA|TRBV21-1|NA|TRBJ2-7
CASSKPPGQNYEQYF
TGTGCCAGCAGCAAACCTCCGGGACAAAACTACGAGCAGTACTTC
>once|TRBV19|TRBD1|TRBJ1-2
CASSLQGARGYTF
TGTGCCAGTAGCTTACAGGGGGCGCGGGGCTACACCTTC
>NA|TRBV3-1/TRBV3-2|TRBD1|TRBJ1-6
CASSQGNRGLSF
TGTGCCAGCAGCCAAGGGAACAGGGGACTTAGCTTT
>NA|TRBV7-2|NA|TRBJ2-7
CASSLRGGKHEQYF
TGTGCCAGCAGCTTGAGGGGCGGGAAACACGAGCAGTACTTC
>NA|TRBV7-9|TRBD2|TRBJ2-1
CASSLALAGDYNEQFF
TGTGCCAGCAGCTTAGCCTTAGCGGGGGATTACAATGAGCAGTTCTTC
>NA|TRBV5-1|NA|TRBJ1-5
CASNLAGSNQPQHF
TGCGCCAGCAACTTGGCAGGGAGCAATCAGCCCCAGCATTTT
>NA|TRBV4-3|NA|TRBJ2-5
CASSQGLAQETQYF
TGCGCCAGCAGCCAAGGTTTAGCGCAAGAGACCCAGTACTTC
>NA|TRBV4-1|NA|TRBJ2-7
CASSQEGGRGRSYEQYF
TGCGCCAGCAGCCAAGAGGGAGGACGGGGTCGGTCCTACGAGCAGTACTTC
>NA|TRBV7-2|NA|TRBJ2-2
CASSHDFTGELFF
TGTGCCAGCAGCCACGACTTCACCGGGGAGCTGTTTTTT
>NA|TRBV7-2|TRBD1|TRBJ2-1
CASRPPGTGGFGEQFF
TGTGCCAGCAGACCACCCGGGACAGGGGGCTTTGGTGAGCAGTTCTTC
>NA|TRBV6-5|TRBD1|TRBJ1-1
CASTIGGPNTEAFF
TGTGCCAGCACCATAGGGGGCCCGAACACTGAAGCTTTCTTT
>NA|TRBV7-7|NA|TRBJ2-2
CASSLAGTGELFF
TGTGCTAGCAGCTTAGCCGGGACCGGGGAGCTGTTTTTT
>NA|TRBV6-5|TRBD1|TRBJ1-2
CASSWSGTGRYGYTF
TGTGCCAGCAGTTGGTCCGGGACAGGACGCTATGGCTACACCTTC
>NA|TRBV29-1|TRBD1|TRBJ1-5
CITPGTGNQPQHF
TGCATTACACCCGGGACAGGCAATCAGCCCCAGCATTTT
>once|TRBV7-2|NA|TRBJ2-7
CASSLSRSNYEQYF
TGTGCCAGCAGCTTATCCCGGTCGAACTACGAGCAGTACTTC
>NA|TRBV5-1|TRBD2|TRBJ2-3
CASSVSGTGTDTQYF
TGCGCCAGCAGCGTTAGCGGGACTGGCACAGATACGCAGTATTTT
>NA|TRBV3-1/TRBV3-2|TRBD2|TRBJ2-2
CASSQGPGGGTGELFF
TGTGCCAGCAGCCAAGGTCCGGGAGGCGGGACCGGGGAGCTGTTTTTT
>NA|TRBV7-9|NA|TRBJ1-4
CASSRMLLKKVNEKLFF
TGTGCCAGCAGCCGTATGCTACTCAAAAAAGTGAATGAAAAACTGTTTTTT
>NA|TRBV7-2|NA|TRBJ1-1
CASSLGAGFYTEAFF
TGTGCCAGCAGCTTAGGGGCAGGCTTCTACACTGAAGCTTTCTTT
>NA|TRBV7-2|NA|TRBJ2-1
CASSPDITYNEQFF
TGTGCCAGCAGCCCCGACATAACCTACAATGAGCAGTTCTTC
>once|TRBV4-2|NA|TRBJ2-1
CASSPGDEQFF
TGTGCCAGCAGCCCAGGCGACGAGCAGTTCTTC
>NA|TRBV5-1|TRBD1|TRBJ1-4
CASSPGQIAEKLFF
TGCGCCAGCAGCCCGGGACAGATCGCGGAAAAACTGTTTTTT
>NA|TRBV7-9|NA|TRBJ1-2
CASSLLGGLPSYGYTF
TGTGCCAGCAGCTTATTAGGAGGGCTCCCGAGCTATGGCTACACCTTC
>NA|TRBV28|TRBD1|TRBJ2-5
CASRQGAVETQYF
TGTGCCAGCAGACAGGGGGCTGTGGAGACCCAGTACTTC
>NA|TRBV19|TRBD2|TRBJ2-1
CASTDLAGVFDEQFF
TGTGCCAGTACCGATCTAGCGGGAGTCTTCGATGAGCAGTTCTTC
>once|TRBV4-1|TRBD2|TRBJ2-5
CASSRGLAGGGFQETQYF
TGCGCCAGCAGCCGCGGACTAGCGGGAGGCGGTTTCCAAGAGACCCAGTACTTC
>NA|TRBV7-3|NA|TRBJ2-5
CASSLRGGVETQYF
TGTGCCAGCAGCTTAAGGGGGGGCGTAGAGACCCAGTACTTC
>NA|TRBV11-2|NA|TRBJ1-1
CASSLGGRTEAFF
TGTGCCAGCAGCTTAGGAGGGCGTACTGAAGCTTTCTTT
>NA|TRBV30|TRBD1|TRBJ1-2
CVSDRLPYGYTF
TGTGTCTCGGACAGGCTTCCTTATGGCTACACCTTC
>few|TRBV7-9|NA|TRBJ1-1
CASSLEGDTEAFF
TGTGCCAGCAGCTTAGAGGGGGACACTGAAGCTTTCTTT
>NA|TRBV7-2|TRBD1|TRBJ1-3
CASSQQGVGNTIYF
TGTGCCAGCAGTCAACAGGGGGTAGGAAACACCATATATTTT